The 20 T cell receptor beta chains given below trace back to one sample, sequenced in a study of identical twins. TCRdb reprocessed the 5' RACE reads via MiXCR and lists one record per CDR3 protein. The sample carries hundreds of thousands of distinct CDR3 sequences, 8.5% to 9% recorded once. The sample was also reused in another study, on yellow fever vaccine responses in identical twins.

Sequencing was performed on PBMCs. Receptors were obtained from a woman between 18 and 29 years old in good health.

The V and J genes are TRBV6-2 or TRBV6-3 and TRBJ2-1; 10 bases agree with TRBD2. This CDR3 has 20 amino acids. Unmatched junction bases numbered 15, after V lost 0 bases and J lost 4 bases. CDR1 is MNHEY, CDR2 SVGEGT, per germline. This CDR3 reads CASSYSNVLAGAPSYNEQFF. The CDR3, as DNA: TGTGCCAGCAGTTACTCGAATGTGCTAGCGGGAGCCCCAAGTTACAATGAGCAGTTCTTC.

A few counts support this clonotype. The CDR3 coding sequence is TGTGCCAGCAGCGTTGGGGGGTTCGGAAACGAGCAGTACTTC. Protein sequence: CASSVGGFGNEQYF. The chain links TRBV9 to TRBJ2-7; TRBD2 is a possible D gene (6 bases). CDR3 length: 14 amino acids. Trimming left V 2 bases short and J 5 bases short, with 14 bases between. The germline V gene encodes CDR1 SGDLS and CDR2 YYNGEE.

This clonotype was seen a handful of times. This chain uses TRBV6-9 with TRBJ2-3, with D possibly matching TRBD2 (7 bases). V was clipped by 8 bases and J by 4 bases, with 19 bases between them. The CDR3 totals 15 residues. The germline V gene has CDR1 MNHGY and CDR2 SVAAGI. CDR3 protein: CASEGGGGSSDTQYF. The DNA for the CDR3 is TGTGCCAGCGAGGGGGGGGGCGGGAGCTCAGATACGCAGTATTTT.

There are a few counts of this clonotype. V and J are TRBV5-1 and TRBJ2-5; 7 bases map to TRBD1. CDR1 is SGHRS and CDR2 is YFSETQ in the germline V gene. The J segment lost 0 bases and the V segment lost 4 bases, leaving 6 bases of the junction unmatched. This CDR3 region has 15 residues. The CDR3 coding sequence is TGCGCCAGCAGCCTGGGGACAGTTAACCAAGAGACCCAGTACTTC. Translating it yields CASSLGTVNQETQYF.

V gene TRBV10-3 combines with J gene TRBJ2-1; no firm D call. V gave up 7 bases and J gave up 0 bases, with 16 bases separating them. This CDR3 is 16 amino acids long. CDR1 is ENHRY and CDR2 is SYGVKD in the germline V gene. The CDR3 reads CAIMGTPTSSYNEQFF. CDR3 coding DNA: TGTGCCATCATGGGAACACCCACGAGCTCCTACAATGAGCAGTTCTTC.

The gene calls are TRBV3-1 and TRBJ2-7, with TRBD1 as a possible D gene (5 bases). The CDR3 runs 15 residues. The germline gives CDR1 LGHDT, CDR2 YNNKEL (reference sequence). With 4 bases removed from V and 2 bases from J, the gap between germline ends came to 15 bases. CDR3 sequence reads: CASSPQGRETYEQYF. For the CDR3, the DNA is TGTGCCAGCAGCCCCCAGGGCAGAGAGACCTACGAGCAGTACTTC.

This clonotype was observed a few times. This sequence joins TRBV5-6 and TRBJ2-7, with D perhaps TRBD1 (7 bases). This CDR3 has 14 residues. V lost 7 bases, J lost 3 bases, and 17 bases lay in between. The germline V gene has CDR1 SGHDT and CDR2 YYEEEE. The CDR3 is CASGSAGQNYEQYF. The CDR3 DNA sequence: TGTGCCAGCGGGTCGGCGGGACAGAACTACGAGCAGTACTTC.

The table lists this clonotype with many counts. The chain recombines TRBV29-1 with TRBJ2-3; 9 bases are a match to TRBD1. The CDR3 is 15 amino acids. The V and J ends lost 7 bases and 2 bases, in that order; junction bases with no gene match: 10. CDR1 is SQVTM and CDR2 is ANQGSEA in the germline V gene. CDR3 region: CSATGTGLNTDTQYF. In DNA form, the CDR3 reads TGCAGCGCCACCGGGACAGGGCTAAACACAGATACGCAGTATTTT.

V is TRBV15 and J is TRBJ2-5, with TRBD1 matching 7 bases. Germline assignment: CDR1 LNHNV and CDR2 YYDKDF (reference sequence). The CDR3 contains 16 residues. J was trimmed by 4 bases and V by 5 bases; bases with no gene match: 13. The CDR3 nucleotides are TGTGCCACCAGCCCCAGGGCACGACAGGGCCGAGAGACCCAGTACTTC. This codes for CATSPRARQGRETQYF.

Many counts were recorded for this clonotype. The J gene is TRBJ2-7, the V gene TRBV20-1, with unresolved D. This CDR3 spans 17 amino acids. V was trimmed by 2 bases and J by 4 bases, leaving 24 bases between them. Germline CDR1 is DFQATT and CDR2 is SNEGSKA (reference sequence). The DNA of the CDR3 is TGCAGTGCTAGAAAGGGAAAAATTACGGAGAAGCAATACGAGCAGTACTTC. Translated: CSARKGKITEKQYEQYF.

This sequence joins TRBV30 and TRBJ2-7, with 9 bases lining up with TRBD2. Germline V CDR1 and CDR2: GTSNPN, SVGIG (reference sequence). This CDR3 has 15 residues. Trimming took 5 bases from V and 2 from J; bases not matched to a gene: 10. DNA for the CDR3: TGTGCCTGGGAACGAGGGACTAGCATCGCCTACGAGCAGTACTTC. This sequence encodes CAWERGTSIAYEQYF.

The chain joins TRBV7-6 to TRBJ1-3, with D uncertain. The germline V gene encodes CDR1 SGHVS and CDR2 FNYEAQ. Trimming stripped 2 bases from V and 8 bases from J, with 7 bases between. The CDR3 contains 12 residues. CDR3 coding DNA: TGTGCCAGCAGCTTAAATGGGCACACCATATATTTT. Protein product: CASSLNGHTIYF.

The table lists this clonotype with a few counts. The rearrangement joins TRBV5-1 to TRBJ1-4; 9 positions match TRBD1. J lost 8 bases, V lost 2 bases, and 4 bases had no gene match. The V gene's germline CDR1 is SGHRS and CDR2 YFSETQ. The CDR3 totals 14 residues. This CDR3 reads CASSFGTGPEKLFF. CDR3 sequence (DNA): TGCGCCAGCAGCTTCGGGACAGGGCCCGAAAAACTGTTTTTT.

The chain recombines TRBV5-1 with TRBJ1-2, with TRBD1 identical over 7 bases. CDR1 and CDR2 from the germline V gene are SGHRS and YFSETQ. CDR3 length: 14 amino acids. With 4 bases clipped from V and 3 bases from J, the junction kept 6 bases outside the gene matches. For the CDR3, the DNA is TGCGCCAGCAGCACAGGGGATGTCGACTATGGCTACACCTTC. It yields the protein CASSTGDVDYGYTF.

In its sample, this clonotype was seen a few times. This chain links TRBV5-6 with TRBJ2-1; 9 bases align to TRBD2. Germline V gene lookup returns CDR1 SGHDT and CDR2 YYEEEE. The J segment lost 8 bases and the V segment lost 5 bases, leaving 8 bases of the junction unmatched. The length of the CDR3 is 14 residues. The CDR3 reads CASRLAGAGDEQFF. CDR3 nucleotides: TGTGCCAGCAGATTAGCGGGGGCCGGGGATGAGCAGTTCTTC.

There are a few counts of this clonotype. This chain connects TRBV6-2 or TRBV6-3 to TRBJ2-5, with D maybe TRBD2 (5 bases). The ends were cut back, 4 bases at V and 4 bases at J, with 13 bases in the middle. Per the germline V gene, CDR1 is MNHEY and CDR2 is SVGEGT. This CDR3 comprises 14 residues. The CDR3 reads CASSSNRGRETQYF. CDR3 DNA sequence: TGTGCCAGCAGTTCAAACCGGGGTCGAGAGACCCAGTACTTC.

This clonotype came up a few times. This rearrangement joins TRBV20-1 to TRBJ2-1; 7 positions match TRBD2. The CDR3 totals 15 residues. V dropped 3 bases and J dropped 0; count of bases not matched to a gene: 5. Per germline, CDR1 DFQATT and CDR2 SNEGSKA (reference sequence). The CDR3 nucleotides read TGCAGTGCTAGCCCCCCTAGCGGCTCCTACAATGAGCAGTTCTTC. It yields the protein CSASPPSGSYNEQFF.

This chain joins TRBV9 and TRBJ2-1; 15 bases map to TRBD2. Germline values: CDR1 SGDLS, CDR2 YYNGEE. This CDR3 spans 16 amino acids. With V trimmed by 2 bases and J by 7 bases, 4 bases remained unmatched. The chain's CDR3 is CASSVGGLAGGNEQFF. In DNA form, the CDR3 reads TGTGCCAGCAGCGTGGGTGGACTAGCGGGGGGGAATGAGCAGTTCTTC.

The chain carries TRBV2 and TRBJ2-1; the match to TRBD2 covers 10 bases. The germline V gene encodes CDR1 SNHLY and CDR2 FYNNEI. The junction had 9 bases not matched to a gene; V was cut back by 0 bases and J by 7 bases. This CDR3 is 17 amino acids long. For the CDR3, the DNA is TGTGCCAGCAGTGAAGCCCAACTAGCGGGGAACGAAAATGAGCAGTTCTTC. Protein: CASSEAQLAGNENEQFF.

This clonotype was seen more than once but under ten times. The rearrangement joins TRBV27 to TRBJ2-7; 9 bases fit TRBD1. Germline CDR1 and CDR2: MNHEY and SMNVEV (reference sequence). The CDR3 consists of 14 residues. The V segment lost 3 bases and the J segment 5 bases; nucleotides outside the gene matches: 5. CDR3 bases: TGTGCCAGCAGTTTCGGGACAGGGTTAAACGAGCAGTACTTC. Translating it yields CASSFGTGLNEQYF.